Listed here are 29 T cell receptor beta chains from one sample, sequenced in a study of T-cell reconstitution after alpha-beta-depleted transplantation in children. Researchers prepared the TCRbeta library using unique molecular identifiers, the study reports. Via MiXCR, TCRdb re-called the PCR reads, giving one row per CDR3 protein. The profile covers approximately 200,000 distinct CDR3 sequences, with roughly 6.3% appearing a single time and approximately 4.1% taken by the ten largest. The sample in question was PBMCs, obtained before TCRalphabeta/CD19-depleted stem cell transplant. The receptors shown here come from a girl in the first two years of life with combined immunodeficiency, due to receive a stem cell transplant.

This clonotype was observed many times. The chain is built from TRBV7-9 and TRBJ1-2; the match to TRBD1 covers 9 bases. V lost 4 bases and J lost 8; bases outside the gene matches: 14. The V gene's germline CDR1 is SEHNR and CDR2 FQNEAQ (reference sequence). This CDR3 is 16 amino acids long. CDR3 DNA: TGTGCCAGCAGCTCAACACGGAGGGACAGGGACGAGGGCTACACCTTC. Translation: CASSSTRRDRDEGYTF.

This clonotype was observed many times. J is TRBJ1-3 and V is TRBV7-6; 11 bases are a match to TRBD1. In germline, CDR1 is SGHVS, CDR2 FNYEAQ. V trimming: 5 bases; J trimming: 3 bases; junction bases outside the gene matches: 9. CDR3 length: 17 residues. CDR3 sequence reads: CASSRRTGGLGGNTIYF. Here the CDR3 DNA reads TGTGCCAGCAGCCGAAGGACAGGGGGCCTTGGTGGAAACACCATATATTTT.

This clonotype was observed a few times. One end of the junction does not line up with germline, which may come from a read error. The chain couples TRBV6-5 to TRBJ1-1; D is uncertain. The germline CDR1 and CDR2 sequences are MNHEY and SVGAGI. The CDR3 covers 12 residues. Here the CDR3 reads CATLVGNAEAFF. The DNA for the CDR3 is TGTGCCACCTTGGTAGGGAACGCTGAAGCTTTCTTT.

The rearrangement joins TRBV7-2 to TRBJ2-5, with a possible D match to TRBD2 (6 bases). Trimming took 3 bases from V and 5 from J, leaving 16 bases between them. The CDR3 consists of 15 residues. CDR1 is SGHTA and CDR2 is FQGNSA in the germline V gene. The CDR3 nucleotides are TGTGCCAGCAGCTTGGGCGGGGCTCTTTTGGAGACCCAGTACTTC. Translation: CASSLGGALLETQYF. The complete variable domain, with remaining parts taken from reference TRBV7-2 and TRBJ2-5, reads GAGVSQSPSNKVTEKGKDVELRCDPISGHTALYWYRQSLGQGLEFLIYFQGNSAPDKSGLPSDRFSAERTGGSVSTLTIQRTQQEDSAVYLCASSLGGALLETQYFGPGTRLLVL.

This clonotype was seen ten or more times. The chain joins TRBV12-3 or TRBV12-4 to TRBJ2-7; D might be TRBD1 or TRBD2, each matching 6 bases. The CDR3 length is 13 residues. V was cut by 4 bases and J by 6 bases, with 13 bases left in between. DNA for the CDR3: TGTGCCAGCAGTTGGACTACAGGGAGCGAGCAGTACTTC. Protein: CASSWTTGSEQYF.

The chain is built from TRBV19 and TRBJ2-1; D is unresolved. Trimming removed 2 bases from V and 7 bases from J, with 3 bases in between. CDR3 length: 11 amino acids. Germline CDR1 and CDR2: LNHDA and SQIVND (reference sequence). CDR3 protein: CASSIPNEQFF. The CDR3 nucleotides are TGTGCCAGTAGTATACCTAATGAGCAGTTCTTC.

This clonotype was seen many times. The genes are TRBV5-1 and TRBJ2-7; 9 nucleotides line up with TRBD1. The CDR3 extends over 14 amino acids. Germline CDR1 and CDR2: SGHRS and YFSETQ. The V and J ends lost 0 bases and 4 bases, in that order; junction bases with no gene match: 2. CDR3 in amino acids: CASSLGTGVYEQYF. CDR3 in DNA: TGCGCCAGCAGCTTGGGGACAGGGGTGTACGAGCAGTACTTC.

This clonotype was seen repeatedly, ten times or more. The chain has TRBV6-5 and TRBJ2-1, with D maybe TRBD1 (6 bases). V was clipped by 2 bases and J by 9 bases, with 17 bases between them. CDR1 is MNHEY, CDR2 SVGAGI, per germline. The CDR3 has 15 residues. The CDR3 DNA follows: TGTGCCAGCAGTTACCAGGGGCAGGTTATCAGTGAGCAGTTCTTC. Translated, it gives CASSYQGQVISEQFF.

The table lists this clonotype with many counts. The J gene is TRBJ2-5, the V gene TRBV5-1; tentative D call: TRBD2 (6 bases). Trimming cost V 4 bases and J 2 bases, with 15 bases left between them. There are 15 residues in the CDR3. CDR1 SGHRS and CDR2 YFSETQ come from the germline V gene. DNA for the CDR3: TGCGCCAGCAGCGGGCGAGCGGGTGGACAAGAGACCCAGTACTTC. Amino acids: CASSGRAGGQETQYF.

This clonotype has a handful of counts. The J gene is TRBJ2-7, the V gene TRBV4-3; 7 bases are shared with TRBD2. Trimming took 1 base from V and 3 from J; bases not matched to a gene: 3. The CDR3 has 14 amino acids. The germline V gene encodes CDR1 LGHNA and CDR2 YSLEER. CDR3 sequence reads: CASSQGWEGYEQYF. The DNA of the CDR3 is TGCGCCAGCAGCCAAGGCTGGGAGGGCTACGAGCAGTACTTC.

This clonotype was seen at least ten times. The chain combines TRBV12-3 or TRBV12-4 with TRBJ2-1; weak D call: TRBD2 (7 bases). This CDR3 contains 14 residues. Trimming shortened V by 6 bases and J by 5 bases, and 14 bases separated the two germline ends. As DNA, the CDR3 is TGTGCCAGCAGGGGGGGGAGGGGGGACAATGAGCAGTTCTTC. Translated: CASRGGRGDNEQFF.

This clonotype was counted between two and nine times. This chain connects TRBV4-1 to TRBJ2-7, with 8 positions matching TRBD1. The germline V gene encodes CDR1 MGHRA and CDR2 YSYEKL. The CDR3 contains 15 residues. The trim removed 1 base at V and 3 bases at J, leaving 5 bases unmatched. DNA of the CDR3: TGCGCCAGCAGCCAAGTAGCACAGGGGGGCTACGAGCAGTACTTC. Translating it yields CASSQVAQGGYEQYF.

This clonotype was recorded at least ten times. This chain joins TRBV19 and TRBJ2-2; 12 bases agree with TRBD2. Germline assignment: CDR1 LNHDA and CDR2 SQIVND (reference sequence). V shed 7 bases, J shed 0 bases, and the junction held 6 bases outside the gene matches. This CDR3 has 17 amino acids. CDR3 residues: CASKRTSGTTNTGELFF. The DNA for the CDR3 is TGTGCCAGTAAGAGGACTAGCGGGACCACGAACACCGGGGAGCTGTTTTTT.

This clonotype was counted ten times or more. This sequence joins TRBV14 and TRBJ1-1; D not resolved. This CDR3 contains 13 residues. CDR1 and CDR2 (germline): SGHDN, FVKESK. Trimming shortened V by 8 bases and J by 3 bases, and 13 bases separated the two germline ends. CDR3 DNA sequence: TGTGCCAGCCTAGGCGGGTCGGACACTGAAGCTTTCTTT. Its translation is CASLGGSDTEAFF.

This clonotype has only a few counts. CDR3 nucleotides: TGTGCCAGCAGCCCTCGCCGGGACCCACTTATTCAGTACTTC. It translates to CASSPRRDPLIQYF. This chain uses TRBV11-2 with TRBJ2-4; perhaps D is TRBD1 or TRBD2 (5 bases each). Germline CDR1 reads SGHAT; CDR2 reads FQNNGV. The CDR3 loop spans 14 amino acids. The germline V and J ends were trimmed by 5 bases and 10 bases, with 18 bases remaining between them.

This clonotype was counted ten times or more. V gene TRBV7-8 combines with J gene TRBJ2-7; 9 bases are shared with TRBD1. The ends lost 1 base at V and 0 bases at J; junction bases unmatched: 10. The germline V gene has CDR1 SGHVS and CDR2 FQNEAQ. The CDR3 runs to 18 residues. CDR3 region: CASSLGGQGLVFSYEQYF. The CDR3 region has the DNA TGTGCCAGCAGCTTAGGGGGACAGGGTCTGGTCTTCTCCTACGAGCAGTACTTC. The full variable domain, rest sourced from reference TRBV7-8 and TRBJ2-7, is GAGVSQSPRYKVAKRGQDVALRCDPISGHVSLFWYQQALGQGPEFLTYFQNEAQLDKSGLPSDRFFAERPEGSVSTLKIQRTQQEDSAVYLCASSLGGQGLVFSYEQYFGPGTRLTVT.

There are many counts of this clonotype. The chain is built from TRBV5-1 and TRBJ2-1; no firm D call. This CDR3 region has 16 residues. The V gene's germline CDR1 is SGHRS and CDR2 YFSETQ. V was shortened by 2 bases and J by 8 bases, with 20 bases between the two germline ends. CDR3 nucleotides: TGCGCCAGCAGCTTACTCCCTTCCTCATACATCGATGAGCAGTTCTTC. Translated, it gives CASSLLPSSYIDEQFF.

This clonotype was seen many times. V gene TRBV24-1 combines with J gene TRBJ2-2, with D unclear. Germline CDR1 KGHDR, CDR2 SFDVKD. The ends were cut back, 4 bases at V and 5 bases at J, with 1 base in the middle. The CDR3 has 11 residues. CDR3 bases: TGTGCCACCAGTGAAACCGGGGAGCTGTTTTTT. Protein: CATSETGELFF.

The DNA for the CDR3 is TGCGCCAGCAGCCAATATTGGCTCCGAACTAGCGGGACGACCTACGAGCAGTACTTC. It yields the protein CASSQYWLRTSGTTYEQYF. The J gene is TRBJ2-7, the V gene TRBV4-3; 10 nucleotides line up with TRBD2. Trimming cost V 2 bases and J 2 bases; bases outside gene matches: 15. CDR1 LGHNA and CDR2 YSLEER come from the germline V gene. This CDR3 is 19 amino acids long.

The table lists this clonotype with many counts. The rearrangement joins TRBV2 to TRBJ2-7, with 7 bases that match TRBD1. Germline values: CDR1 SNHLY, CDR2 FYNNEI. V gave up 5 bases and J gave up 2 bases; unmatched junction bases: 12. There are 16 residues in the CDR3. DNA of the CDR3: TGTGCCAGCAGTCCTACTACAAATACAGGGGCCTACGAGCAGTACTTC. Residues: CASSPTTNTGAYEQYF. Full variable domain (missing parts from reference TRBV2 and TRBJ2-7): EPEVTQTPSHQVTQMGQEVILRCVPISNHLYFYWYRQILGQKVEFLVSFYNNEISEKSEIFDDQFSVERPDGSNFTLKIRSTKLEDSAMYFCASSPTTNTGAYEQYFGPGTRLTVT.

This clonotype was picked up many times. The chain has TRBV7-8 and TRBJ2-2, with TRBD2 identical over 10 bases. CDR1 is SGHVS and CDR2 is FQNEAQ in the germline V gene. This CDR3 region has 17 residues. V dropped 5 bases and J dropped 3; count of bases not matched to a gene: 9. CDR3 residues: CASSHLKRGGDTGELFF. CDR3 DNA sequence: TGTGCCAGCAGCCACCTAAAGCGGGGGGGGGACACCGGGGAGCTGTTTTTT.

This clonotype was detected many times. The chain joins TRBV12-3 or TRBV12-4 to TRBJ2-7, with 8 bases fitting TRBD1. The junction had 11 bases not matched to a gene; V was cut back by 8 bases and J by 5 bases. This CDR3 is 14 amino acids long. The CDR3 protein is CASRRSPDRDEQYF. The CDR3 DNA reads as TGTGCCAGCCGGAGAAGCCCGGACAGGGACGAGCAGTACTTC.

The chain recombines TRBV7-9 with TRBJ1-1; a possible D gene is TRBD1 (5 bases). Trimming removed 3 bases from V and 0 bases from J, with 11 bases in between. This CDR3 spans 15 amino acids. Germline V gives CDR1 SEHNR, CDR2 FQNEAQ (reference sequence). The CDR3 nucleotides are TGTGCCAGCAGCTTTCAGGGACGATTGAACACTGAAGCTTTCTTT. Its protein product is CASSFQGRLNTEAFF.

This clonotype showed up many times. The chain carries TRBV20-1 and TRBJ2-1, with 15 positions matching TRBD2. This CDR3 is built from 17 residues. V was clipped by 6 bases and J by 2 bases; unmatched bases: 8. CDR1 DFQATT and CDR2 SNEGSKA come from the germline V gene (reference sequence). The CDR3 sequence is CSAARGLAGGTYNEQFF. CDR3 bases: TGCAGTGCAGCCAGGGGACTAGCGGGGGGTACCTACAATGAGCAGTTCTTC.

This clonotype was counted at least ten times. DNA for the CDR3: TGTGCCAGCAGCCTCGCGTCAGGACCGACCCAGTACTTC. It translates to CASSLASGPTQYF. The J gene is TRBJ2-5, the V gene TRBV7-9, with D uncertain. The V and J ends lost 5 bases and 7 bases respectively, with 14 bases between them. Germline assignment: CDR1 SEHNR and CDR2 FQNEAQ (reference sequence). This CDR3 is 13 amino acids long. Variable domain in full (rest from reference TRBV7-9 and TRBJ2-5): DTGVSQNPRHKITKRGQNVTFRCDPISEHNRLYWYRQTLGQGPEFLTYFQNEAQLEKSRLLSDRFSAERPKGSFSTLEIQRTEQGDSAMYLCASSLASGPTQYFGPGTRLLVL.

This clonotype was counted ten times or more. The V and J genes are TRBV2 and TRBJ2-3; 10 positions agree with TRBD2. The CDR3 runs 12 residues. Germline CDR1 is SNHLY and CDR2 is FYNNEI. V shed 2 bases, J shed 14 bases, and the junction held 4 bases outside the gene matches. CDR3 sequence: CASSELAGAGYF. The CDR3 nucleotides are TGTGCCAGCAGTGAACTAGCGGGGGCTGGGTATTTT.

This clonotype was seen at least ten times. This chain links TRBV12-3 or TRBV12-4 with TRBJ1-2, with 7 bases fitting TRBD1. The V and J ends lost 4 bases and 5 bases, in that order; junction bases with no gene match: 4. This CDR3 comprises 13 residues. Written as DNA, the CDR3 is TGTGCCAGCAGTTGGGGACAGCTTTATGGCTACACCTTC. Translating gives CASSWGQLYGYTF.

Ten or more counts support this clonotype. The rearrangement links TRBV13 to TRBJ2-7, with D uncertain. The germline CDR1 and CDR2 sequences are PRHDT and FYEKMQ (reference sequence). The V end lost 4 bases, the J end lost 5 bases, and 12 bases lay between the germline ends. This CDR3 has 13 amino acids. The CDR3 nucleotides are TGTGCCAGCAGCTCGTGGATATCGCACGAGCAGTACTTC. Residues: CASSSWISHEQYF. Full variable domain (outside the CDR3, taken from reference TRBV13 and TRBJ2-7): AAGVIQSPRHLIKEKRETATLKCYPIPRHDTVYWYQQGPGQDPQFLISFYEKMQSDKGSIPDRFSAQQFSDYHSELNMSSLELGDSALYFCASSSWISHEQYFGPGTRLTVT.

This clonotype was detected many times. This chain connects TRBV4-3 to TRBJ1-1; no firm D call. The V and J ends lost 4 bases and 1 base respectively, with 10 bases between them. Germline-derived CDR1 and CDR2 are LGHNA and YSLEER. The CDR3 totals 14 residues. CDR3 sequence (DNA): TGCGCCAGCAGCCGAGGACGGGCGAACACTGAAGCTTTCTTT. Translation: CASSRGRANTEAFF.